This TCR beta chain was identified in a study of early T cells in non-severe SARS-CoV-2 infection. Study in general: The input, bulk RNA from unsorted whole blood, was sequenced, and chains were unpaired. Study-wide results and limits: The matching step, a VDJdb search, favored anti-spike CD8 responses and missed private and CD4 specificities.

With V trimmed by 5 bases and J by 5 bases, 9 bases remained unmatched. CDR3 length equals 14 residues. The germline V gene has CDR1 SGHTA and CDR2 FQGTGA. The protocol attached unique molecular identifiers to individual cDNA molecules. MiXCR was run by TCRdb on the 5' RACE reads, yielding one entry per CDR3 protein. Here the sample spans more than 45,000 distinct CDR3 sequences, around 12% being singletons. On this clonotype itself: Its antigen is as yet unknown.

Material: whole blood. This TCR was sampled from an adult who was a healthcare worker with PCR-confirmed SARS-CoV-2 infection or an uninfected control (not recorded which). This chain links TRBV7-3 with TRBJ2-7; 7 bases line up with TRBD2. The CDR3, as DNA: TGTGCCAGCAGCACCTTAGCGGGCGTTGACGAGCAGTACTTC. This translates into CASSTLAGVDEQYF. Looking up the rest from reference TRBV7-3 and TRBJ2-7 gives the full variable domain: GAGVSQTPSNKVTEKGKYVELRCDPISGHTALYWYRQSLGQGPEFLIYFQGTGAADDSGLPNDRFFAVRPEGSVSTLKIQRTERGDSAVYLCASSTLAGVDEQYFGPGTRLTVT.